This TCR beta chain emerged from a study of blood T cell repertoires in COVID-19. Overall study: Specimens from acute and convalescent COVID-19 originated in the United States, Italy and Spain. T cells, B-cell-depleted T cells, or PBMCs provided the cDNA or gDNA that served as material.

Per the authors' pipeline: Researchers report that nucleated cell counts were estimated from reference gene primer amplification. The protocol was immunoSEQ multiplex PCR, while the TCRdb copy is restricted to in-frame clones and leaves out a portion. Clone size and the V and J calls come from that table; the DNA yielded D and trimming. The sample yields 150,000 or so clones, approximately 79% seen once. From germline, CDR1 is SGHRS and CDR2 YFSETQ. Trimming cost V 3 bases and J 3 bases, with 13 bases left between them. The CDR3 spans 14 residues. Sequences were obtained from peripheral blood. This clonotype originated in a woman aged 80 or over with acute or convalescent COVID-19. The chain uses TRBV5-1 and TRBJ2-7, with a tentative D call TRBD1 (6 bases). The CDR3 region is CASSSTTGHYEQYF. The DNA of the CDR3 is TGCGCCAGCAGCTCTACGACAGGCCACTACGAGCAGTACTTC.